This T cell receptor beta chain is drawn from a study of cytotoxic CD8 clonotypes in ibrutinib-treated CLL. Whole-study context: 11 relapsed/refractory, approximately 15 treatment-naive; under 18 IGHV unmutated. Each sample contained, on average, 255,043 productive templates and about 88,000 productive rearrangements.

Sequencing was performed with immunoSEQ multiplex PCR; in TCRdb, only in-frame clones are kept and a portion is missing. The sample contains 200,000 or so clones, roughly 77% of which appear only once. With regard to this clone: Its antigen is not known.

Overall study results and limits: Upon ibrutinib response clonality rose, and upon progression it fell back toward baseline.

V shed 5 bases and J shed 3 bases, with 8 bases lying between them. From germline, CDR1 is LNHDA and CDR2 SQIVND (reference sequence). This CDR3 contains 13 residues. Material: PBMCs, obtained after 12 months of ibrutinib treatment. The sequence was collected from a human donor with chronic lymphocytic leukemia. The chain uses TRBV19 and TRBJ1-5; D call uncertain. The CDR3 coding sequence is TGTGCCAGTAGTGGGCAGTACAATCAGCCCCAGCATTTT. Amino acids: CASSGQYNQPQHF.